This T cell receptor beta chain was identified during a study of regulatory and conventional T cells in RAG deficiency. The CDR3 length is 16 residues. Per germline, CDR1 MNHNS and CDR2 SASEGT. Trimming shortened V by 1 base and J by 2 bases, and 12 bases separated the two germline ends. Turning to this clone: Its antigen is unknown.

General study points: Shorter CDR3s in all patient subsets; >75% Treg-Tconv overlap in Omenn. Control T-cell subsets had markedly higher Shannon entropy and lower Simpson indices than RAG-deficient patients. Compared with controls, unique Treg TCR beta sequences dropped roughly 94-fold in Omenn syndrome and CID/AS. These Omenn syndrome Treg sorts may hold peripherally activated cells instead.

Using immunoSEQ multiplex PCR, the repertoire was profiled, and TCRdb retains in-frame clones only, with some absent. The sample holds several thousand clones, approximately 88% seen once. The sorted regulatory T cells were CD4+, CD25-high and CD127-low, with genomic DNA sequenced. These data also formed part of another study, on regulatory T cells. That source reports: The PCR used 52 TRBV and 13 TRBJ primers.

The rearrangement links TRBV6-1 to TRBJ1-5, with D perhaps matching TRBD1 (5 bases). Sequencing was carried out using Tregs sorted from blood. The sequence came from a human donor in good health. CDR3 protein: CASSEGLGTGNQPQHF. The CDR3 DNA follows: TGTGCCAGCAGTGAAGGTTTGGGGACGGGCAATCAGCCCCAGCATTTT.